A selection of T cell receptor beta chains follows, all from one sample in a study of identical twins. TCRdb redid the calling of the 5' RACE reads with MiXCR, one entry per CDR3 protein. The data contain hundreds of thousands of distinct CDR3 sequences, 7.5% of them singletons. These data also formed part of another study, on yellow fever vaccine responses in identical twins.

The sequenced sample was CD8+ T cells sorted from blood. The receptors here all came from a woman aged 18 to 35 in good health. CDR3s include the opening cysteine and the closing phenylalanine or tryptophan. The D gene is left open where the match is weak. Clone size is given for some rows only: seen once, a few or many times, or a class if the clone is expanded.

-	few	TRBV20-1	13	TRBJ1-2	CSATRQRAYGYTF	TGCAGTGCTACCCGACAGCGGGCCTATGGCTACACCTTC
TRBD1	few	TRBV2	14	TRBJ2-1	CASSGDRGYNEQFF	TGTGCCAGCAGTGGGGACAGGGGCTACAATGAGCAGTTCTTC
-	many	TRBV27	10	TRBJ2-1	CASSSYEQFF	TGTGCCAGCAGTTCATATGAGCAGTTCTTC
-	few	TRBV11-2	14	TRBJ2-5	CASSFWIGQETQYF	TGTGCCAGCAGCTTTTGGATCGGGCAAGAGACCCAGTACTTC
-	few	TRBV3-1	17	TRBJ2-4	CASSQEAPGQVLTGFDF	TGTGCCAGCAGCCAAGAAGCCCCGGGACAAGTACTTACAGGGTTTGACTTC
TRBD2	-	TRBV7-9	16	TRBJ2-3	CASSPGWTSGTDTQYF	TGTGCCAGCAGTCCCGGTTGGACTAGCGGCACAGATACGCAGTATTTT
-	-	TRBV4-1	13	TRBJ2-1	CASSGGIREGKFF	TGCGCCAGCAGTGGTGGGATCAGGGAAGGGAAGTTCTTC
TRBD1	few	TRBV12-3/TRBV12-4	17	TRBJ2-2	CASSPYFVTGSTGELFF	TGTGCCAGCAGTCCCTACTTTGTGACAGGGAGCACCGGGGAGCTGTTTTTT
-	-	TRBV6-1	16	TRBJ2-5	CASSERVGDYQETQYF	TGTGCCAGCAGTGAAAGGGTCGGGGACTACCAAGAGACCCAGTACTTC
-	few	TRBV28	14	TRBJ2-7	CASSLPQGYYEQYF	TGTGCCAGCAGTTTACCGCAGGGCTACTACGAGCAGTACTTC
-	many	TRBV4-1	15	TRBJ1-1	CASSQDLFENTEAFF	TGCGCCAGCAGCCAAGATCTTTTCGAGAACACTGAAGCTTTCTTT
TRBD1	-	TRBV2	13	TRBJ2-7	CASKGTETYEQYF	TGTGCCAGTAAAGGGACAGAGACCTACGAGCAGTACTTC
-	-	TRBV6-1	13	TRBJ1-6	CASADSYNSPLHF	TGTGCCAGCGCTGACAGTTATAATTCACCCCTCCACTTT
TRBD1	-	TRBV20-1	16	TRBJ1-5	CSARDSGGHSNQPQHF	TGCAGTGCACGGGACAGTGGGGGACATAGCAATCAGCCCCAGCATTTT
-	many	TRBV4-2	16	TRBJ2-6	CASSQERGSGANVLTF	TGTGCCAGCAGCCAAGAAAGGGGATCTGGGGCCAACGTCCTGACTTTC
-	-	TRBV9	13	TRBJ1-2	CASSVGSGVGYTF	TGTGCCAGCAGCGTAGGATCAGGGGTTGGCTACACCTTC
TRBD2	few	TRBV12-3/TRBV12-4	14	TRBJ2-3	CASSFGLGTDTQYF	TGTGCCAGCAGTTTCGGACTAGGCACAGATACGCAGTATTTT
-	many	TRBV7-8	14	TRBJ2-2	CASSSAIDSGELFF	TGTGCCAGCAGCTCAGCGATCGACAGCGGGGAGCTGTTTTTT
TRBD2	-	TRBV7-6	17	TRBJ2-7	CASSLESGVGGSYEQYF	TGTGCCAGCAGCTTGGAAAGCGGGGTGGGGGGCTCCTACGAGCAGTACTTC
-	-	TRBV12-3/TRBV12-4	18	TRBJ2-3	CASNPWGEDLGRTDTQYF	TGTGCCAGCAACCCTTGGGGGGAGGACCTTGGTCGCACAGATACGCAGTATTTT
TRBD1	-	TRBV12-3/TRBV12-4	16	TRBJ1-1	CASSDLDRVRNTEAFF	TGTGCCAGCAGTGACCTGGACAGGGTCCGTAACACTGAAGCTTTCTTT
-	few	TRBV20-1	17	TRBJ1-1	CSARDTPWVTMNTEAFF	TGCAGTGCTAGAGATACTCCTTGGGTTACAATGAACACTGAAGCTTTCTTT
-	few	TRBV27	13	TRBJ2-1	CASSAGLGDEQFF	TGTGCCAGCAGTGCGGGGCTTGGGGATGAGCAGTTCTTC
-	many	TRBV4-1	16	TRBJ2-2	CASSQVEVVNTGELFF	TGCGCCAGCAGCCAAGTGGAGGTTGTGAACACCGGGGAGCTGTTTTTT
-	many	TRBV25-1	13	TRBJ2-1	CASRDSVYNEQFF	TGTGCCAGCAGGGACTCTGTCTACAATGAGCAGTTCTTC
-	few	TRBV27	14	TRBJ2-1	CASSFRPSPNEQFF	TGTGCCAGCAGTTTCAGACCTTCTCCCAATGAGCAGTTCTTC